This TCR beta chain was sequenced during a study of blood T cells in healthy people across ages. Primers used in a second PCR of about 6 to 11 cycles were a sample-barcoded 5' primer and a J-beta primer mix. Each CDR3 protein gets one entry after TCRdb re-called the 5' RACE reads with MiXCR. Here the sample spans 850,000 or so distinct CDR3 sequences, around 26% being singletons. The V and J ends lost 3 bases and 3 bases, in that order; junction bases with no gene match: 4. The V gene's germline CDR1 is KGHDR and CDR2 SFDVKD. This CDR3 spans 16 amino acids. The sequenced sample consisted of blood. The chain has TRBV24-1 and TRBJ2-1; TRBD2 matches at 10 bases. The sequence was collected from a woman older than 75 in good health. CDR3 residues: CATSDTSGNNYNEQFF. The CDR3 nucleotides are TGTGCCACCAGTGATACTAGCGGGAATAACTACAATGAGCAGTTCTTC.